The 9 T cell receptor beta chains below come from one sample, sequenced in a study of T cell responses to AZD1222 COVID-19 vaccine. TCRdb keeps only in-frame clones here, not all; method: immunoSEQ multiplex PCR. The sample includes about 72,000 clones, roughly 91% of them seen just once. The sample in question was peripheral blood, obtained on day 0 of AZD1222 vaccination. All receptors derive from an adult in good health.

The rearrangement links TRBV4-1 to TRBJ1-2; D perhaps matches TRBD1 (5 bases). Germline V gene data show CDR1 as MGHRA and CDR2 as YSYEKL. The CDR3 extends over 13 amino acids. V was shortened by 0 bases and J by 7 bases, with 9 bases between the two germline ends. The CDR3 loop is CASSQDPTAGYTF. CDR3 sequence (DNA): TGCGCCAGCAGCCAAGATCCGACAGCTGGCTACACCTTC.

V is TRBV19 and J is TRBJ2-3; D is uncertain. Between the trimmed V and J ends, which lost 6 bases and 0 bases, there was a span of 10 bases. The CDR3 totals 14 residues. Germline lookup yields CDR1 LNHDA and CDR2 SQIVND (reference sequence). The CDR3 protein is CASSQVTSTDTQYF. DNA for the CDR3: TGTGCCAGTAGCCAGGTCACTAGCACAGATACGCAGTATTTT.

This chain links TRBV19 with TRBJ2-3, with D unclear. The CDR3 has 12 residues. Germline lookup yields CDR1 LNHDA and CDR2 SQIVND (reference sequence). V gave up 1 base and J gave up 7 bases, with 6 bases separating them. CDR3 coding DNA: TGTGCCAGTAGTATAGGCCTTAATACGCAGTATTTT. Residues: CASSIGLNTQYF.

V and J are TRBV7-9 and TRBJ1-5; 9 bases match TRBD1. V gave up 0 bases and J gave up 3 bases; unmatched junction bases: 6. The CDR3 runs to 17 residues. The germline gives CDR1 SEHNR, CDR2 FQNEAQ (reference sequence). Written as DNA, the CDR3 is TGTGCCAGCAGCTTAGCAACCGGGACAGGGAACAATCAGCCCCAGCATTTT. Residues: CASSLATGTGNNQPQHF.

The genes are TRBV27 and TRBJ1-2; D is undetermined. The CDR3 is 14 amino acids. V dropped 3 bases and J dropped 8 bases, with 16 bases sitting between them. Germline lookup yields CDR1 MNHEY and CDR2 SMNVEV (reference sequence). CDR3 amino acids: CASSFSLDTGGYTF. The CDR3 coding sequence is TGTGCCAGCAGTTTTTCCCTAGATACTGGGGGCTACACCTTC.

CDR3: CSYRGGNNEKLFF. The CDR3 DNA reads TGCAGTTATCGTGGCGGCAATAATGAAAAACTGTTTTTT. The chain employs TRBV29-1 and TRBJ1-4; D not certain. CDR3 size: 13 residues. The germline CDR1 and CDR2 sequences are SQVTM and ANQGSEA.

This clone appeared a few times. The rearrangement joins TRBV5-1 to TRBJ2-2; D unclear. The CDR3 has 15 residues. Germline V gene lookup returns CDR1 SGHRS and CDR2 YFSETQ. V dropped 4 bases and J dropped 0 bases, with 10 bases sitting between them. CDR3 sequence: CASSRLGANTGELFF. CDR3 bases: TGCGCCAGCAGCCGCCTAGGCGCGAACACCGGGGAGCTGTTTTTT.

The chain recombines TRBV6-5 with TRBJ1-1; D may be TRBD1 (5 bases). The CDR3 consists of 14 residues. Trimming left V 7 bases short and J 6 bases short, with 18 bases between. Germline V CDR1 and CDR2: MNHEY, SVGAGI. CDR3: CASTYDRGNSEAFF. As DNA, the CDR3 is TGTGCCAGCACCTATGATCGGGGGAATTCTGAAGCTTTCTTT.

The chain uses TRBV13 and TRBJ2-3; possible D gene TRBD2, 6 bases. Trimming took off 2 bases at V and 5 bases at J, with 14 bases between the two ends. Germline V gene lookup returns CDR1 PRHDT and CDR2 FYEKMQ (reference sequence). This CDR3 is built from 15 residues. DNA for the CDR3: TGTGCCAGCAGCTTATCGGGACTTGAAGGAGATACGCAGTATTTT. Its translation: CASSLSGLEGDTQYF.